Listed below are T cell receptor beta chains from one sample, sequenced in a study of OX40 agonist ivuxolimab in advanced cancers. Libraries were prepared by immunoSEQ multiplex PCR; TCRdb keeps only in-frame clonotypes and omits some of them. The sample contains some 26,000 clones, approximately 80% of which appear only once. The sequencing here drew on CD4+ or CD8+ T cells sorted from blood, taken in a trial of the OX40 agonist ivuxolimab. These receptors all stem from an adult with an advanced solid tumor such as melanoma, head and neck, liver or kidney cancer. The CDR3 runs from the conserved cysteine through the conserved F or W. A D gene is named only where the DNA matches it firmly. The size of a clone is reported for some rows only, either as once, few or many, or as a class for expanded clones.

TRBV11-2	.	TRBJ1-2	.	TGTGCCAGCAGCTCTTACAGGGATGCCATAGTGAGTGGAGAACCGGGCTACACCTTC	CASSSYRDAIVSGEPGYTF
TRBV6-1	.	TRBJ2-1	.	TGTGCCAGCAGTGAAGCGCGGGGAGGTGAGCAGTTCTTC	CASSEARGGEQFF
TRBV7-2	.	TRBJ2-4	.	TGTGCCAGCAGCTTAGAAGGCGGACGGACCTACCCGAAAAACATTCAGTACTTC	CASSLEGGRTYPKNIQYF
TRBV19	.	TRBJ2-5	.	TGTGCCAGTAGTAGGGGTGTTGTTGAGACCCAGTACTTC	CASSRGVVETQYF
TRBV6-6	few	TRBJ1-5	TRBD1	TGTGCCAGCAGTTACTCGGGGGACCAGGGGGCCCAGCATTTT	CASSYSGDQGAQHF
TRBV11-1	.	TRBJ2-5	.	TGTGCCAGCAGCCCCGCCGGGGGATACCAAGAGACCCAGTACTTC	CASSPAGGYQETQYF
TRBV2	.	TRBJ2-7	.	TGTGCCAGCAAAAGACTCGCCATGGTCTCCTACGAGCAGTACTTC	CASKRLAMVSYEQYF
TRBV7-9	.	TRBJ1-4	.	TGTGCCAGCTCCCCAGTGACTAATGAAAAACTGTTTTTT	CASSPVTNEKLFF
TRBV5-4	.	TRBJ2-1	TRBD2	TGTGCCAGCAGGGAGAGCGGGGGGCCAGCTGAGCAGTTCTTC	CASRESGGPAEQFF
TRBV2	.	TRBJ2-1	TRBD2	TGTGCCACCCTCGGACTAGTTGGCAATGAGCAGTTCTTC	CATLGLVGNEQFF